This T cell receptor beta chain came from a study of T cells in localized non-small cell lung cancer. Points on this clone: The antigen is undetermined.

Libraries were prepared by immunoSEQ multiplex PCR; TCRdb keeps only in-frame clonotypes and omits some of them. The sample contains tens of thousands of clones, over 75% of which appear only once. This CDR3 is 13 amino acids long. Germline CDR1 is SQVTM and CDR2 is ANQGSEA. Study results and limitations: As only one tumor region underwent sequencing, heterogeneity remains possible. Blood T cell density predicted longer survival; adjacent-lung clonality, shorter. Uninvolved adjacent lung had the highest recorded T cell clonality, with tumor below it.

The sample consisted of peripheral blood, taken before any cancer treatment. This sequence joins TRBV29-1 and TRBJ1-5; D gene uncertain. The receptor's source is a male donor aged 60 or older with stage III lung adenocarcinoma. The CDR3 is CGPSKGSNQPQHF. Written as DNA, the CDR3 is TGCGGGCCTTCGAAGGGAAGCAATCAGCCCCAGCATTTT.